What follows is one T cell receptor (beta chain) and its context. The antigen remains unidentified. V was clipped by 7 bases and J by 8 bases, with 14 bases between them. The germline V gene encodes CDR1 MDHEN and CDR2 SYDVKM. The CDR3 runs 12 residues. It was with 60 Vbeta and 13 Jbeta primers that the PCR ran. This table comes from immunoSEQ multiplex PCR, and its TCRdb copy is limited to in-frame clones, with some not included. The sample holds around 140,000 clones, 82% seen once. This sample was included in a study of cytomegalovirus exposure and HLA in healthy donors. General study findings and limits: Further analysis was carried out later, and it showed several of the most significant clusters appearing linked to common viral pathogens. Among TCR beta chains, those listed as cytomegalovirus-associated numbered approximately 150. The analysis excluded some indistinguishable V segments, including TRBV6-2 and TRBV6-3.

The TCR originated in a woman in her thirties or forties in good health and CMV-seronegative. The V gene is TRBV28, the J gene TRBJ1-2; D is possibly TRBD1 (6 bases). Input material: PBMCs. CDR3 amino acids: CASTTKQGGYTF. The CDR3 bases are TGTGCCAGCACCACAAAACAGGGCGGCTACACCTTC.